Listed here is a single T cell receptor beta chain. Other DNA sequences in the same sample also yield this CDR3. The data belong to a study of OX40 agonist ivuxolimab in advanced cancers. Study context: Patients were dosed intravenously with ivuxolimab at 0.01 to 10 mg/kg every 2 weeks.

The CDR3 has 13 residues. The V end was cut by 3 bases, the J end by 8 bases, with 13 bases between. CDR1 and CDR2 (germline): MDHEN, SYDVKM. The repertoire was sequenced with immunoSEQ multiplex PCR; TCRdb's copy has only in-frame clones and lacks some. This sample yields about 69,000 clones, of which 90% are seen a single time; roughly a tenth belongs to the top ten. The receptor was isolated from an adult with an advanced solid tumor such as melanoma, head and neck, liver or kidney cancer. The chain joins TRBV28 to TRBJ1-2; D remains ambiguous. The sequencing used CD4+ or CD8+ T cells sorted from blood, collected in a trial of the OX40 agonist ivuxolimab. CDR3 bases: TGTGCCAGCAGTTTGGAGGGAATCAGGGGCTACACCTTC. It translates to CASSLEGIRGYTF.